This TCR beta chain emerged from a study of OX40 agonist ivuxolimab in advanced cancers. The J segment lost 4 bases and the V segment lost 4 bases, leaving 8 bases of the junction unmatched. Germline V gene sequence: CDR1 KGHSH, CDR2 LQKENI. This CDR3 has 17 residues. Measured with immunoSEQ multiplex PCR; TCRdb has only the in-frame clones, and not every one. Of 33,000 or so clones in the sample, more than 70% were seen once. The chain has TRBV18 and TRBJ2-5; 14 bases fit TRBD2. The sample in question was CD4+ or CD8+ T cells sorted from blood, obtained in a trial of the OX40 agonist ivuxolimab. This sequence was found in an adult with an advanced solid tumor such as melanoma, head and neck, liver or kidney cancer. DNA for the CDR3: TGTGCCAGCTCACGAACTACTGGACTAGCGGGAGGAGAGACCCAGTACTTC. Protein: CASSRTTGLAGGETQYF.